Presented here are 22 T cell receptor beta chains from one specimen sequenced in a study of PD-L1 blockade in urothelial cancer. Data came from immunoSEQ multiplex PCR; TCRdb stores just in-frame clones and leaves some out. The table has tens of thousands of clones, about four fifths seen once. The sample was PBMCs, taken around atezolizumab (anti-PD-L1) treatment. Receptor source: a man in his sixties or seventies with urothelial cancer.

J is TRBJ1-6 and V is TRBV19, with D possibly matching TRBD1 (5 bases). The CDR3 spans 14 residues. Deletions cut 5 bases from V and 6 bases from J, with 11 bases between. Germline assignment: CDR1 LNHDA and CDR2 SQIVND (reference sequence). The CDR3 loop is CASSGGATNSPLHF. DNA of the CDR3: TGTGCCAGTAGTGGAGGGGCAACTAATTCACCCCTCCACTTT.

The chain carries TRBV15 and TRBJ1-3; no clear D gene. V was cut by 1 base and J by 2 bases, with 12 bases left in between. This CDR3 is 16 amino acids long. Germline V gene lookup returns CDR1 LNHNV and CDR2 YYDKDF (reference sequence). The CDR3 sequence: CATSRAGDKAGNTIYF. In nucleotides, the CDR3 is TGTGCCACCAGCAGAGCCGGAGATAAAGCTGGAAACACCATATATTTT.

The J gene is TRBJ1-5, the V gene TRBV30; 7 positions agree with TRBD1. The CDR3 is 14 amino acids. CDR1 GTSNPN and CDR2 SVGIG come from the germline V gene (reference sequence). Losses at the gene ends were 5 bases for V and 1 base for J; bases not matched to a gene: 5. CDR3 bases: TGTGCCTGGGGTGGGACAGAGAGCAATCAGCCCCAGCATTTT. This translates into CAWGGTESNQPQHF.

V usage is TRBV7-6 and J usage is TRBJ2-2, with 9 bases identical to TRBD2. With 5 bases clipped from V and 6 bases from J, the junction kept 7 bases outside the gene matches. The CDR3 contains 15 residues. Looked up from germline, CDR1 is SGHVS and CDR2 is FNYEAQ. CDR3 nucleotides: TGTGCCAGCAGCCCAAAGCCTAGCGGGGCCGGGGAGCTGTTTTTT. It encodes CASSPKPSGAGELFF.

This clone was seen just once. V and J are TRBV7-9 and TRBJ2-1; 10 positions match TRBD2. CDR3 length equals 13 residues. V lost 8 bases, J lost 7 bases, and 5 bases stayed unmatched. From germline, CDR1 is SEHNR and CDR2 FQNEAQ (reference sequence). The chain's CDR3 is CASSLSGGNEQFF. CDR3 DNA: TGTGCCAGCTCGCTTAGCGGGGGGAATGAGCAGTTCTTC.

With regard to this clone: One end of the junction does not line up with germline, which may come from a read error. Written as DNA, the CDR3 is TGTGCTAGCAGCTTGGGACTAGCGGATTACAATGAGCAGTTCTTC. It encodes CASSLGLADYNEQFF. The chain employs TRBV7-7 and TRBJ2-1; TRBD2 agrees at 11 bases. Germline V lookup: CDR1 SSHAT, CDR2 FNYEAQ (reference sequence). This CDR3 spans 15 amino acids.

Here the CDR3 reads CASRQQGNTEAFF. CDR3 in DNA: TGTGCCAGTAGACAACAGGGGAACACTGAAGCTTTCTTT. The chain is built from TRBV19 and TRBJ1-1, with a weak D call TRBD1 (6 bases). This CDR3 is 13 amino acids long. Germline V gene data show CDR1 as LNHDA and CDR2 as SQIVND (reference sequence). The V end lost 6 bases, the J end lost 1 base, and 9 bases lay between the germline ends.

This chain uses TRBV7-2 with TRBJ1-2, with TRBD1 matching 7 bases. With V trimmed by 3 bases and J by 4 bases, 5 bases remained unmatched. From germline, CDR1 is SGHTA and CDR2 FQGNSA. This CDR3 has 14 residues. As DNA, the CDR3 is TGTGCCAGCAGCTTTGACAGGGATCTCTATGGCTACACCTTC. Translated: CASSFDRDLYGYTF.

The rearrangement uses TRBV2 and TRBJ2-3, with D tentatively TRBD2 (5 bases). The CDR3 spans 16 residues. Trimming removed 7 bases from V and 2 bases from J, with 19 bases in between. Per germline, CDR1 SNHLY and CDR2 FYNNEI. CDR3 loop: CASKLEKRTPTDTQYF. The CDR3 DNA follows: TGTGCCAGCAAGCTTGAGAAGCGGACGCCCACAGATACGCAGTATTTT.

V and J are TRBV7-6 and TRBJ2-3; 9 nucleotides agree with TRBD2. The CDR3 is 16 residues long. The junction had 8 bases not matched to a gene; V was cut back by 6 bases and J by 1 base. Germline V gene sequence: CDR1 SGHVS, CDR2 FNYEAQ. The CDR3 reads CASRPWERGGTDTQYF. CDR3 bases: TGTGCCAGCAGGCCCTGGGAGCGGGGGGGCACAGATACGCAGTATTTT. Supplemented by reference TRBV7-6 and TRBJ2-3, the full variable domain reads GAGVSQSPRYKVTKRGQDVALRCDPISGHVSLYWYRQALGQGPEFLTYFNYEAQQDKSGLPNDRFSAERPEGSISTLTIQRTEQRDSAMYRCASRPWERGGTDTQYFGPGTRLTVL.

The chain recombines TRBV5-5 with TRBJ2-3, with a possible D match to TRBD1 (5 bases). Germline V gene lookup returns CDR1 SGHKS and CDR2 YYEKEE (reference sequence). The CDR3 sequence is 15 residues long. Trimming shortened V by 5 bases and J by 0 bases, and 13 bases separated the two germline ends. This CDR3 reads CASSPGPTSTDTQYF. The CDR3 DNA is TGTGCCAGCAGTCCAGGGCCTACTAGCACAGATACGCAGTATTTT.

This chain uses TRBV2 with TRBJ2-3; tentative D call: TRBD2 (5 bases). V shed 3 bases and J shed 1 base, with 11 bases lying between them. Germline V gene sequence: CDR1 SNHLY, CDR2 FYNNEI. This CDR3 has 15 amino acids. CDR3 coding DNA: TGTGCCAGCAGTGAGTCCCGCGGGCGCACAGATACGCAGTATTTT. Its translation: CASSESRGRTDTQYF.

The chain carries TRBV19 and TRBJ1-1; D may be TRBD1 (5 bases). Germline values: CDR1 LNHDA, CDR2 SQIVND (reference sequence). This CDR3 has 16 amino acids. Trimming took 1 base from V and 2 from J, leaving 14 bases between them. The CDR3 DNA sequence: TGTGCCAGTAGTATAGGGGCAGGGAGGGCAAACACTGAAGCTTTCTTT. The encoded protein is CASSIGAGRANTEAFF.

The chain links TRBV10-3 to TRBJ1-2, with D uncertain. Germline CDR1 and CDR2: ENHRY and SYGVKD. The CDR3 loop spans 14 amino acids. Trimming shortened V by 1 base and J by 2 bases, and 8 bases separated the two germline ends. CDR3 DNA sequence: TGTGCCATCAGTGAGTTTGGGCAGAACTATGGCTACACCTTC. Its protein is CAISEFGQNYGYTF.

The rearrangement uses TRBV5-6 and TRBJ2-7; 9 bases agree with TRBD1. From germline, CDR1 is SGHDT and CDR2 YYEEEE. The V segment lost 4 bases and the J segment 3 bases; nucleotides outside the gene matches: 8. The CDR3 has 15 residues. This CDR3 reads CASSTRQGGFYEQYF. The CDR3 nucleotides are TGTGCCAGCAGCACCCGACAGGGGGGGTTCTACGAGCAGTACTTC.

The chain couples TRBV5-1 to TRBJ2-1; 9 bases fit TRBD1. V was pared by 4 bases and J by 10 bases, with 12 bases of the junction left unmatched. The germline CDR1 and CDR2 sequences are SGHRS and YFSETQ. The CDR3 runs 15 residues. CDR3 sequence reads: CASSPRGQGTYEQFF. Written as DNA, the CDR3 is TGCGCCAGCAGCCCCCGAGGACAGGGGACTTACGAGCAGTTCTTC.

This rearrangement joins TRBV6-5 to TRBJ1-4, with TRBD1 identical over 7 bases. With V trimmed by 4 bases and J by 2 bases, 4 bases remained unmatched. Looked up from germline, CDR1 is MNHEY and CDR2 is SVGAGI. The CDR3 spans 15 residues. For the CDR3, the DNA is TGTGCCAGCAGTTTCGCAGGGGGTACTAATGAAAAACTGTTTTTT. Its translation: CASSFAGGTNEKLFF.

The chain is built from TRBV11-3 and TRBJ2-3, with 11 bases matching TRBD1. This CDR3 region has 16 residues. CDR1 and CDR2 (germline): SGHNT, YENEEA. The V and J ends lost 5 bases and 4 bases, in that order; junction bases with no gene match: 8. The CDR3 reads CASSASGTGGSDTQYF. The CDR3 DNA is TGTGCCAGCAGCGCTTCCGGGACAGGGGGTTCAGATACGCAGTATTTT.

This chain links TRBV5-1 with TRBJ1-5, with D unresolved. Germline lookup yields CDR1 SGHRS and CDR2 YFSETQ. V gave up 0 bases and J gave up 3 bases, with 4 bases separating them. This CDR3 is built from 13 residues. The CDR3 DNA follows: TGCGCCAGCAGCTTGGACACCAATCAGCCCCAGCATTTT. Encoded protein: CASSLDTNQPQHF.

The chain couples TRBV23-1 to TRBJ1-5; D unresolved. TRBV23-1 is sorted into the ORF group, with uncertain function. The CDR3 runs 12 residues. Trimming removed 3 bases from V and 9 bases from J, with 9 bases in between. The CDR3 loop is CASSQSGGPQHF. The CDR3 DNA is TGCGCCAGCAGTCAGTCCGGAGGGCCCCAGCATTTT.

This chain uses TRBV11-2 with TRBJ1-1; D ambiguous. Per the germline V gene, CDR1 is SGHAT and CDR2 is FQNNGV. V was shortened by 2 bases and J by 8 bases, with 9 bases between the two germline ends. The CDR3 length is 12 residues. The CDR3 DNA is TGTGCCAGCAGCTTATTACCGGGGGAAGCTTTCTTT. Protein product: CASSLLPGEAFF.

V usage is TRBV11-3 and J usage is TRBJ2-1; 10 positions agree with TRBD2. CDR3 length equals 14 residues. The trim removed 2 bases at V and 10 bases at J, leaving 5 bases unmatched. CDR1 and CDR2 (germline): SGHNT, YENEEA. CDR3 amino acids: CASSLQRGGGEQFF. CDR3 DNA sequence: TGTGCCAGCAGCTTACAGCGGGGGGGAGGAGAGCAGTTCTTC.